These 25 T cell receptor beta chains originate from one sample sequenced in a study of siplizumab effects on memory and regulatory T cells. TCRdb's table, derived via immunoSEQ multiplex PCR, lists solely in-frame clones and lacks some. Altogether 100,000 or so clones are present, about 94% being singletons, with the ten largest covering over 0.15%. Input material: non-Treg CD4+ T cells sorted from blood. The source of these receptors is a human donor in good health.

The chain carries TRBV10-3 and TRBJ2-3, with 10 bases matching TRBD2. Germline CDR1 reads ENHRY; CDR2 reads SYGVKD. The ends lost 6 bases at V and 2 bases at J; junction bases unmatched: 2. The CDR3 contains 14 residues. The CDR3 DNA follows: TGTGCCATCAGGCTAGCGGGGGCCACAGATACGCAGTATTTT. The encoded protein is CAIRLAGATDTQYF.

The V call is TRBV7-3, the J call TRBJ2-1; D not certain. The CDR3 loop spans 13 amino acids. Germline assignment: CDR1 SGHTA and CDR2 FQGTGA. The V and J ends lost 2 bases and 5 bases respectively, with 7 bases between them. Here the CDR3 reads CASSLGQHNEQFF. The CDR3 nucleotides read TGTGCCAGCAGCTTAGGGCAGCACAATGAGCAGTTCTTC.

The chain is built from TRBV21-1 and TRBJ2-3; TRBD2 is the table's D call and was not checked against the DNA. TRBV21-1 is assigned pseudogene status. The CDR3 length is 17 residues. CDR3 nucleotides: TGTGCCAGCAGCAAAGGGCTTAGCGGGGGGAGCACAGATACGCAGTATTTT. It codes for CASSKGLSGGSTDTQYF.

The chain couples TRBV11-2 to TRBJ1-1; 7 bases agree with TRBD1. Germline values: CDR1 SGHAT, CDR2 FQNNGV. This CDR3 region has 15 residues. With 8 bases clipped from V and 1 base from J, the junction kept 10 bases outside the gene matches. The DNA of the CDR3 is TGTGCCAGCGCCTCGTTAGGGGGCCCGAACACTGAAGCTTTCTTT. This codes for CASASLGGPNTEAFF.

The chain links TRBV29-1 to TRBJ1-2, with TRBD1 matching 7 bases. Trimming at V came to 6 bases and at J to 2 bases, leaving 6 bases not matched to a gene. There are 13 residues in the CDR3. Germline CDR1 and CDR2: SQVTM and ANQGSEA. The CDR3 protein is CSVRDSQNYGYTF. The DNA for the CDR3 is TGCAGCGTCCGGGACAGCCAAAACTATGGCTACACCTTC.

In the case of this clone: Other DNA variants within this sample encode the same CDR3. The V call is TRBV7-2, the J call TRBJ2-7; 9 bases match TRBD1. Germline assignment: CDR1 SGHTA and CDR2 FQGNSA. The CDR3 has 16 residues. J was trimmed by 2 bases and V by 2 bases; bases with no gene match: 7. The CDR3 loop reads CASSLRSWTGAYEQYF. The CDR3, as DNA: TGTGCCAGCAGCTTAAGATCCTGGACAGGGGCCTACGAGCAGTACTTC.

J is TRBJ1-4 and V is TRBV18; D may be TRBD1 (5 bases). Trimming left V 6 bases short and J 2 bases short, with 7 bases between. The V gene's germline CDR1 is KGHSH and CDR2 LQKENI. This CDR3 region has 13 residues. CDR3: CASSWGTNEKLFF. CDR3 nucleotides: TGTGCCAGCTCCTGGGGGACTAATGAAAAACTGTTTTTT. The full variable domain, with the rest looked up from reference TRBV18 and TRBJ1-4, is NAGVMQNPRHLVRRRGQEARLRCSPMKGHSHVYWYRQLPEEGLKFMVYLQKENIIDESGMPKERFSAEFPKEGPSILRIQQVVRGDSAAYFCASSWGTNEKLFFGSGTQLSVL.

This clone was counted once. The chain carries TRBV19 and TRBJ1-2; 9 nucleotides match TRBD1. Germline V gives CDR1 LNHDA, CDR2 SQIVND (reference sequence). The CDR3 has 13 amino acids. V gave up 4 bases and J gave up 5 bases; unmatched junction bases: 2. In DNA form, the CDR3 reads TGTGCCAGTAGTACGGACAGGGGATATGGCTACACCTTC. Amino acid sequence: CASSTDRGYGYTF.

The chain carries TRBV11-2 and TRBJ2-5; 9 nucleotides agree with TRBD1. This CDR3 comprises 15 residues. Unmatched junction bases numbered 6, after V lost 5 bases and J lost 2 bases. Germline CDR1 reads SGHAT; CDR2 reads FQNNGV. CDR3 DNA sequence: TGTGCCAGCAGCCGCGGGACAGGGACTCAAGAGACCCAGTACTTC. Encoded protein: CASSRGTGTQETQYF.

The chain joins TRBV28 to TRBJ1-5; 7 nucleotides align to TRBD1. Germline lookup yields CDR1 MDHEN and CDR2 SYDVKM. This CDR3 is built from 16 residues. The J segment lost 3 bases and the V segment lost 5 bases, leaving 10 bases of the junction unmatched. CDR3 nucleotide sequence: TGTGCCAGCAGTCCATTGGGGACAGTCAACAATCAGCCCCAGCATTTT. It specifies CASSPLGTVNNQPQHF. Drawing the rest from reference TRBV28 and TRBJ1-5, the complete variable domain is DVKVTQSSRYLVKRTGEKVFLECVQDMDHENMFWYRQDPGLGLRLIYFSYDVKMKEKGDIPEGYSVSREKKERFSLILESASTNQTSMYLCASSPLGTVNNQPQHFGDGTRLSIL.

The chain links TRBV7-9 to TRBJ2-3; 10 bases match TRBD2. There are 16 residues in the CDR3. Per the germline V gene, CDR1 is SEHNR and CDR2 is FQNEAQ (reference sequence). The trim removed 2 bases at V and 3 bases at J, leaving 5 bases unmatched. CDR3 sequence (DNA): TGTGCCAGCAGCTTAAGAAGCGGGGGGGCTACAGATACGCAGTATTTT. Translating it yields CASSLRSGGATDTQYF.

CDR3 bases: TGTGCCAGCAGTCCTGGACTAGCGGGGACCTACGAGCAGTACTTC. Its protein product is CASSPGLAGTYEQYF. This chain connects TRBV28 to TRBJ2-7, with TRBD2 matching over 12 bases. The CDR3 is 15 residues long. Trimming at V came to 5 bases and at J to 2 bases, leaving 4 bases not matched to a gene. The germline V gene has CDR1 MDHEN and CDR2 SYDVKM.

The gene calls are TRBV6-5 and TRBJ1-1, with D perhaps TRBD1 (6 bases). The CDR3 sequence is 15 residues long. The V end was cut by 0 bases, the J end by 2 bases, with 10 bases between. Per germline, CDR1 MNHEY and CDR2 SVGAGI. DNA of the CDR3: TGTGCCAGCAGTTACTCTTTAGGGGGAAACACTGAAGCTTTCTTT. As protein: CASSYSLGGNTEAFF.

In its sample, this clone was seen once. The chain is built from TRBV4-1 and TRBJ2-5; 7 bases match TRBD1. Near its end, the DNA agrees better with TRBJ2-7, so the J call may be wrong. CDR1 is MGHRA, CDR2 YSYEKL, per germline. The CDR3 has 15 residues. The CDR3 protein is CASSQVGTAQYEQYF. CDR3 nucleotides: TGCGCCAGCAGCCAAGTTGGGACAGCCCAGTACGAGCAGTACTTC.

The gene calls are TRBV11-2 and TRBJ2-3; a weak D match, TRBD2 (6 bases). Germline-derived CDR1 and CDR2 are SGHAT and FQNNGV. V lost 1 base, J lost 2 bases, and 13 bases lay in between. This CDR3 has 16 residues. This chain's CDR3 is CASSLVRSGHTDTQYF. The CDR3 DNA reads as TGTGCCAGCAGCTTAGTAAGGAGCGGGCACACAGATACGCAGTATTTT.

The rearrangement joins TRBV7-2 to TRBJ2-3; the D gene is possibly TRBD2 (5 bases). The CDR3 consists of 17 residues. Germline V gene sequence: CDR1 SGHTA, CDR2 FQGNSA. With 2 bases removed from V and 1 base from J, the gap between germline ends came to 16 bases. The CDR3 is CASSLTPADLGTDTQYF. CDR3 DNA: TGTGCCAGCAGCTTAACACCAGCGGACTTAGGCACAGATACGCAGTATTTT.

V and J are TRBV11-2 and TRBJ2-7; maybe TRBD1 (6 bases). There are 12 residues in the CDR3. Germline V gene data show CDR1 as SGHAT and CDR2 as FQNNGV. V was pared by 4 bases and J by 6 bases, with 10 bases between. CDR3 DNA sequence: TGTGCCAGCAGCTCGTCAGGGGTCGAGCAGTACTTC. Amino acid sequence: CASSSSGVEQYF.

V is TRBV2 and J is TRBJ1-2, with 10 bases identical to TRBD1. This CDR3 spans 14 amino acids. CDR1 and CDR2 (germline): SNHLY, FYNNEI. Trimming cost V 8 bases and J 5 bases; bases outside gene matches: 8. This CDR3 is CASCRQGASYGYTF. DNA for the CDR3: TGTGCCAGCTGCAGACAGGGGGCGTCATATGGCTACACCTTC.

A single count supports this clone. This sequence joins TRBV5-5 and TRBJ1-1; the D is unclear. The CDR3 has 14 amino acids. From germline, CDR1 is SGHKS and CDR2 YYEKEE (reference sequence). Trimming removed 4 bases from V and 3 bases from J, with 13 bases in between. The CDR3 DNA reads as TGTGCCAGCAGCACACAATGGGGTGACACTGAAGCTTTCTTT. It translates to CASSTQWGDTEAFF. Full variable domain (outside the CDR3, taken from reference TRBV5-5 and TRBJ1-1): DAGVTQSPTHLIKTRGQQVTLRCSPISGHKSVSWYQQVLGQGPQFIFQYYEKEERGRGNFPDRFSARQFPNYSSELNVNALLLGDSALYLCASSTQWGDTEAFFGQGTRLTVV.

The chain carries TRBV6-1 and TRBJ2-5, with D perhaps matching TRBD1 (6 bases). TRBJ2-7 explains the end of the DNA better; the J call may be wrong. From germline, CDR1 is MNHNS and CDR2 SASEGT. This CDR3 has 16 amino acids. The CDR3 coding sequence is TGTGCCAGCAGGGAACGAAATGACAGGACCAACTACGAGCAGTACTTC. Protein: CASRERNDRTNYEQYF.

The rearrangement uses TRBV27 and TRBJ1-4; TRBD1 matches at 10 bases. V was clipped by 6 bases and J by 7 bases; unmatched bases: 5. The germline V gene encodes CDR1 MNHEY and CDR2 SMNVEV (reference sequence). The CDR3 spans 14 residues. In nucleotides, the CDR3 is TGTGCCAGCAGGACAGGGGGCGTTGGTGAAAAACTGTTTTTT. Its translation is CASRTGGVGEKLFF. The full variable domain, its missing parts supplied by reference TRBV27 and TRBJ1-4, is EAQVTQNPRYLITVTGKKLTVTCSQNMNHEYMSWYRQDPGLGLRQIYYSMNVEVTDKGDVPEGYKVSRKEKRNFPLILESPSPNQTSLYFCASRTGGVGEKLFFGSGTQLSVL.

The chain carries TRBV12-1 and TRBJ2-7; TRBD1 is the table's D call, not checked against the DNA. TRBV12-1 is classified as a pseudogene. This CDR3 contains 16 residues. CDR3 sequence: CASLFLGSYRGYEQYF. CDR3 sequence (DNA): TGTGCCAGCCTCTTTCTTGGATCTTACAGGGGCTACGAGCAGTACTTC.

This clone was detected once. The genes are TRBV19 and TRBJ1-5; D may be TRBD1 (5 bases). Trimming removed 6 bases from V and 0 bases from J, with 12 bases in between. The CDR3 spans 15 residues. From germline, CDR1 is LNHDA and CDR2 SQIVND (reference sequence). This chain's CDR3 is CASRYGTDSNQPQHF. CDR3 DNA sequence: TGTGCCAGTAGATACGGGACGGATAGCAATCAGCCCCAGCATTTT. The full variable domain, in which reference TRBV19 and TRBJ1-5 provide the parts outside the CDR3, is DGGITQSPKYLFRKEGQNVTLSCEQNLNHDAMYWYRQDPGQGLRLIYYSQIVNDFQKGDIAEGYSVSREKKESFPLTVTSAQKNPTAFYLCASRYGTDSNQPQHFGDGTRLSIL.

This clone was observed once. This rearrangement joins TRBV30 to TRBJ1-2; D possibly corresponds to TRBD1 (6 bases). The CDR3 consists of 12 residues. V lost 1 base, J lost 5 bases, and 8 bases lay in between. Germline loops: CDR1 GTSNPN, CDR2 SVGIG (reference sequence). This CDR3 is CAWSADRYGYTF. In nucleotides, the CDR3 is TGTGCCTGGAGTGCCGACAGGTATGGCTACACCTTC.

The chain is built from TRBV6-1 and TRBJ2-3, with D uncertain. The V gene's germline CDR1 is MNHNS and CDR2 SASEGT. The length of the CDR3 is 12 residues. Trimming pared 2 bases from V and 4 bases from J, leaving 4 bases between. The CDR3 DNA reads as TGTGCCAGCAGTGAACGTGCAGATACGCAGTATTTT. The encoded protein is CASSERADTQYF.